This TCR beta chain was observed in a study of blood T cell repertoires in COVID-19 (dated by TCRdb to about 2020). Background for the entire study: The collaborator samples originated in the United States, Italy and Spain and spanned the acute and convalescent phases of COVID-19. Where available, HLA class I and class II types were taken from metadata supplied by the sample provider and were not determined by assay-based typing. Subjects who had been exposed to COVID-19, were actively infected with it, or had recovered from it provided the deeply sampled blood TCRbeta repertoires that made up the dataset. The samples were drawn from the first 160 participants of the ongoing ImmuneRACE study and from 1,254 subjects provided by 6 global collaborators. The material from the prospective study consisted of cDNA or gDNA derived from T cells, B-cell-depleted T cells, or PBMCs. A de-identified subject ID, COVID-19 status, age in years and sex were almost always included in the sample metadata. The repertoires were released in a freely available public database meant as a resource for research on the immune response to SARS-CoV-2.

Results and caveats for the whole study, not just this receptor: The amount of clinical and demographic metadata varied by source and participant and was provided uncurated.

Whole blood was collected in K2EDTA tubes by collaborating institutions according to the institutions' own protocols. Collaborator samples were shipped for TCRbeta analysis as frozen whole blood, isolated PBMCs, or DNA extracted from either sample type. Based on the germline V gene (reference sequence), the CDR1 and CDR2 sequences are PRHDT and FYEKMQ. Here V drops 4 bases and J drops 1 base, and the junction holds 4 bases not matched to any gene. From the cysteine through the phenylalanine, the CDR3 covers 15 amino acids. Only CDR3 DNA remains: 45 bases, in frame from the first base. This clone was detected once. Its binding antigen is unknown. It has no much larger one-base neighbor in the sample; base qualities were not kept. The immunoSEQ Assay, a bias-controlled multiplex PCR, was used to amplify TCRbeta CDR3 regions from genomic DNA. The authors' analysis ran thus. The number of nucleated cells in each sample was estimated from the amplification of reference gene primers within the assay. To quantify the absolute abundance of each unique TCRbeta CDR3 rearrangement, sequence reads were collapsed and filtered. Productive Simpson clonality was computed per sample as the square root of Simpson's diversity index over productive rearrangements. The clones in this table, taken by TCRdb from immuneACCESS, are in-frame only. Not every clone is retained; where verified, under half of the shortfall comes from an unresolved V gene, and the cause of the rest is unknown. For V, J and clone size, that table is used; D and trimming come from the DNA. For this sample the table gives roughly 60,000 clones, of which 75% to 85% were detected only once. The top ten hold approximately 5.6% of the sample.

The clonotype comes from an older woman with acute or convalescent COVID-19. Sequenced sample: peripheral blood. The sequence is built from TRBV13 and TRBJ2-3, with 8 bases in between that match TRBD2. In nucleotides, the sequence is TGTGCCAGCAGCTCGACTAGCGTTGGCACAGATACGCAGTATTTT. The translation is CASSSTSVGTDTQYF.